The 19 T cell receptor beta chains listed next were all sequenced from one sample in a study of OX40 agonist ivuxolimab in advanced cancers. The protocol used for the library was the immunoSEQ multiplex PCR assay. Here the immuneACCESS table is served through TCRdb, limited to in-frame sequences with V and J called. Missing clones are a known gap in these copies; in checked studies unresolved V genes cover under half, and the rest lacks a known reason. This sample lists about 90,000 clones; roughly 91% were detected once. About 0.35% of the sample comes from the top ten. The sample in question was CD4+ or CD8+ T cells sorted from blood, obtained in a trial of the OX40 agonist ivuxolimab. The source is an adult with an advanced solid tumor such as melanoma, head and neck, liver or kidney cancer.

The CDR3: CASSVGGQETQYF. CDR3 coding DNA: TGTGCCAGCAGCGTCGGTGGGCAAGAGACCCAGTACTTC. This chain links TRBV9 with TRBJ2-5; D is undetermined. CDR1 is SGDLS, CDR2 YYNGEE, per germline. There are 13 residues in the CDR3. Trimming cost V 2 bases and J 2 bases, with 7 bases left between them.

The gene calls are TRBV7-2 and TRBJ2-2; 12 bases match TRBD1. Germline CDR1 and CDR2: SGHTA and FQGNSA. V lost 5 bases to trimming and J lost 5 bases; unmatched junction nucleotides: 3. This CDR3 has 15 amino acids. CDR3 bases: TGTGCCAGCAGCGGGACAGGGGGCAGGACCGGGGAGCTGTTTTTT. This codes for CASSGTGGRTGELFF.

This chain joins TRBV7-2 and TRBJ2-1; 7 bases align to TRBD2. Per germline, CDR1 SGHTA and CDR2 FQGNSA. The CDR3 has 17 amino acids. The J segment lost 7 bases and the V segment lost 2 bases, leaving 14 bases of the junction unmatched. The CDR3 reads CASSLPPGGTGMNEQFF. The DNA for the CDR3 is TGTGCCAGCAGCTTACCACCCGGGGGGACCGGGATGAATGAGCAGTTCTTC.

The rearrangement uses TRBV5-6 and TRBJ1-5; possible D gene TRBD1, 6 bases. CDR3 length equals 15 residues. Trimming shortened V by 1 base and J by 4 bases, and 12 bases separated the two germline ends. Germline values: CDR1 SGHDT, CDR2 YYEEEE. CDR3 sequence: CASSLMAGDNQPQHF. The CDR3 DNA reads as TGTGCCAGCAGCTTGATGGCAGGGGATAATCAGCCCCAGCATTTT.

This chain connects TRBV28 to TRBJ2-7; the match to TRBD1 covers 7 bases. This CDR3 is 14 amino acids long. The V gene end was trimmed by 6 bases and the J gene end by 3 bases; junction bases not matched to a gene: 8. Germline V gene data show CDR1 as MDHEN and CDR2 as SYDVKM. In DNA form, the CDR3 reads TGTGCCAGCAGGGAACCGGACAGGCGCTACGAGCAGTACTTC. Protein sequence: CASREPDRRYEQYF.

V gene TRBV6-1 combines with J gene TRBJ1-1; TRBD1 matches 7 bases. The V and J ends lost 6 bases and 6 bases, in that order; junction bases with no gene match: 13. Germline CDR1 MNHNS, CDR2 SASEGT. CDR3 length: 15 residues. The CDR3 spells CASSHAPQGRPEAFF. CDR3 bases: TGTGCCAGCAGCCATGCCCCACAGGGGAGGCCTGAAGCTTTCTTT.

The chain links TRBV5-5 to TRBJ1-2; possibly TRBD1 for D (6 bases). In germline, CDR1 is SGHKS, CDR2 YYEKEE (reference sequence). This CDR3 region has 13 residues. Trimming left V 4 bases short and J 3 bases short, with 10 bases between. CDR3 protein: CASSPGADYGYTF. DNA for the CDR3: TGTGCCAGCAGCCCGGGGGCGGACTATGGCTACACCTTC.

Regarding this clone: The sample contains more than one DNA sequence encoding this CDR3. The chain couples TRBV11-2 to TRBJ2-7; D unresolved. The CDR3 extends over 12 amino acids. V gave up 1 base and J gave up 5 bases, with 6 bases separating them. In germline, CDR1 is SGHAT, CDR2 FQNNGV. The CDR3 DNA sequence: TGTGCCAGCAGCTTAGTCGGCGACGAGCAGTACTTC. Its translation is CASSLVGDEQYF.

The chain's CDR3 is CASSPLLAVSTDTQYF. The CDR3 nucleotides are TGTGCCAGCTCACCTTTACTAGCGGTGAGCACAGATACGCAGTATTTT. The rearrangement joins TRBV18 to TRBJ2-3; 8 bases fit TRBD2. The ends lost 3 bases at V and 0 bases at J; junction bases unmatched: 5. The germline V gene encodes CDR1 KGHSH and CDR2 LQKENI. This CDR3 is built from 16 residues.

The rearrangement joins TRBV5-1 to TRBJ1-2, with 8 bases identical to TRBD1. Looked up from germline, CDR1 is SGHRS and CDR2 is YFSETQ. Germline trimming cut 0 bases from V and 2 bases from J; bases unmatched to any gene: 3. The CDR3 extends over 15 amino acids. CDR3 region: CASSLVAGGNYGYTF. CDR3 coding DNA: TGCGCCAGCAGCTTGGTGGCAGGGGGCAACTATGGCTACACCTTC.

The chain couples TRBV6-6 to TRBJ2-2; 8 bases align to TRBD1. Unmatched junction bases numbered 13, after V lost 8 bases and J lost 5 bases. CDR1 is MNHNY, CDR2 SVGAGI, per germline (reference sequence). This CDR3 comprises 16 residues. CDR3 residues: CASSLTGTGGTGELFF. In DNA form, the CDR3 reads TGTGCCAGCTCCCTCACCGGGACAGGCGGAACCGGGGAGCTGTTTTTT.

This sequence joins TRBV7-8 and TRBJ2-7, with TRBD1 matching over 12 bases. CDR1 and CDR2 (germline): SGHVS, FQNEAQ. CDR3 length equals 17 residues. V shed 0 bases and J 2 bases; nucleotides not matched to a gene: 5. In nucleotides, the CDR3 is TGTGCCAGCAGCTTAGCGGGAGGGACAGGGGGCGCCTACGAGCAGTACTTC. This codes for CASSLAGGTGGAYEQYF.

In this sample, this clone turned up a few times. The chain recombines TRBV18 with TRBJ1-5, with D maybe TRBD1 (6 bases). The CDR3 spans 15 residues. Germline lookup yields CDR1 KGHSH and CDR2 LQKENI. The V and J ends lost 0 bases and 4 bases respectively, with 10 bases between them. The CDR3 loop is CASSPPGRGNQPQHF. The CDR3, as DNA: TGTGCCAGCTCACCACCGGGGAGGGGGAATCAGCCCCAGCATTTT. Complete variable domain (other parts from reference TRBV18 and TRBJ1-5): NAGVMQNPRHLVRRRGQEARLRCSPMKGHSHVYWYRQLPEEGLKFMVYLQKENIIDESGMPKERFSAEFPKEGPSILRIQQVVRGDSAAYFCASSPPGRGNQPQHFGDGTRLSIL.

The chain recombines TRBV18 with TRBJ2-3, with 8 bases identical to TRBD1. Germline V CDR1 and CDR2: KGHSH, LQKENI. The CDR3 extends over 17 amino acids. V lost 1 base and J lost 0; bases outside the gene matches: 6. CDR3 loop: CASSPLRQGTSTDTQYF. CDR3 sequence (DNA): TGTGCCAGCTCACCACTTCGACAGGGGACTAGCACAGATACGCAGTATTTT.

This chain links TRBV6-6 with TRBJ1-5; perhaps TRBD1 as D (6 bases). V lost 7 bases and J lost 1, with 14 bases in between. Germline V gives CDR1 MNHNY, CDR2 SVGAGI (reference sequence). The CDR3 loop spans 15 amino acids. Here the CDR3 DNA reads TGTGCCAGCACAATCCAGGGGATGAGCAATCAGCCCCAGCATTTT. It encodes CASTIQGMSNQPQHF.

The chain uses TRBV19 and TRBJ2-2; 9 nucleotides agree with TRBD1. The CDR3 has 15 residues. Germline CDR1 is LNHDA and CDR2 is SQIVND (reference sequence). The trim removed 7 bases at V and 4 bases at J, leaving 7 bases unmatched. The CDR3 DNA sequence: TGTGCCAGTAAGCCACAGGGGGCGCGCACCGGGGAGCTGTTTTTT. As protein: CASKPQGARTGELFF.

The chain carries TRBV7-9 and TRBJ1-2; D is possibly TRBD1 (6 bases). V was clipped by 4 bases and J by 5 bases, with 23 bases between them. Germline CDR1 reads SEHNR; CDR2 reads FQNEAQ (reference sequence). The CDR3 runs 17 residues. DNA of the CDR3: TGTGCCAGCAGCTCTACTTCCGACGGGGGGCGAAGGTATGGCTACACCTTC. Its protein product is CASSSTSDGGRRYGYTF.

This clone was seen a single time. This chain uses TRBV5-1 with TRBJ2-6; 8 bases are shared with TRBD1. There are 20 residues in the CDR3. The junction had 15 bases not matched to a gene; V was cut back by 2 bases and J by 2 bases. Germline V CDR1 and CDR2: SGHRS, YFSETQ. The CDR3 protein is CASSLSAIKTGGTGANVLTF. The CDR3 region has the DNA TGCGCCAGCAGCTTATCTGCTATAAAAACAGGGGGAACTGGGGCCAACGTCCTGACTTTC. Based on the CDR3 plus reference TRBV5-1 and TRBJ2-6, the full variable domain is KAGVTQTPRYLIKTRGQQVTLSCSPISGHRSVSWYQQTPGQGLQFLFEYFSETQRNKGNFPGRFSGRQFSNSRSEMNVSTLELGDSALYLCASSLSAIKTGGTGANVLTFGAGSRLTVL.

The chain links TRBV28 to TRBJ2-5; maybe TRBD1 (5 bases). Deletions cut 10 bases from V and 5 bases from J, with 11 bases between. The CDR3 consists of 11 residues. Germline V gives CDR1 MDHEN, CDR2 SYDVKM. CDR3 sequence reads: CATRGGETQYF. The CDR3 bases are TGTGCCACTAGGGGTGGGGAGACCCAGTACTTC. Complete variable domain (other parts from reference TRBV28 and TRBJ2-5): DVKVTQSSRYLVKRTGEKVFLECVQDMDHENMFWYRQDPGLGLRLIYFSYDVKMKEKGDIPEGYSVSREKKERFSLILESASTNQTSMYLCATRGGETQYFGPGTRLLVL.